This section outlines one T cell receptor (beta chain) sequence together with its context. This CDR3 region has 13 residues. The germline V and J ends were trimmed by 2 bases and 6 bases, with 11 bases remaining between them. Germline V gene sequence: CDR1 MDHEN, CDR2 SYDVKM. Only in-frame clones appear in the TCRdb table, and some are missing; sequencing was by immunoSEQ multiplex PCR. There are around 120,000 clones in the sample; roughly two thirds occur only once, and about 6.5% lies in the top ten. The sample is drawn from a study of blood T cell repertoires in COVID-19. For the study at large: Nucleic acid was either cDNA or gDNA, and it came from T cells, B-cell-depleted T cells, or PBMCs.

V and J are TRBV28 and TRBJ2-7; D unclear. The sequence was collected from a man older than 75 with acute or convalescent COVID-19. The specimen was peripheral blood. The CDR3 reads CASSLGDWVEQYF. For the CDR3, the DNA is TGTGCCAGCAGTTTAGGCGACTGGGTCGAGCAGTACTTC.